These T cell receptor beta chains were read from a single sample in a study of technical replicates of blood from a handful of donors. Only in-frame clones appear in the TCRdb table, and some are missing; sequencing was by immunoSEQ multiplex PCR. The sample yields around 73,000 clones, 90% seen once. What was sequenced was PBMCs. Receptor source: a human donor in good health. Some clones in this sample may be carry-over from other donors' samples. The CDR3 runs from the conserved cysteine through the conserved F or W. Each record gives: CDR3 length, D gene, clone size, V gene, J gene, CDR3 protein, CDR3 DNA. D genes are given only for firm matches. The size entry is marked missing in some rows and otherwise reads once, few, many or a size class.

length: 15
D: TRBD1
size: NA
V: TRBV2
J: TRBJ2-6
CDR3: CASLTGLTGANVLTF
DNA: TGTGCCAGCTTGACAGGGTTGACTGGGGCCAACGTCCTGACTTTC

length: 14
D: TRBD2
size: NA
V: TRBV6-5
J: TRBJ2-7
CDR3: CASSPGLASYEQYF
DNA: TGTGCCAGCAGTCCGGGACTAGCGTCCTACGAGCAGTACTTC

length: 15
D: TRBD1
size: few
V: TRBV11-3
J: TRBJ2-1
CDR3: CASSLRDSVRVEQFF
DNA: TGTGCCAGCAGCTTAAGGGACAGCGTCAGGGTTGAGCAGTTCTTC

length: 15
D: NA
size: NA
V: TRBV7-2
J: TRBJ1-1
CDR3: CASSRGGAANTEAFF
DNA: TGTGCCAGCAGCCGCGGGGGGGCGGCGAACACTGAAGCTTTCTTT

length: 13
D: NA
size: NA
V: TRBV4-1
J: TRBJ1-2
CDR3: CASSRDTVDGYTF
DNA: TGCGCCAGCAGCCGGGACACCGTCGATGGCTACACCTTC

length: 17
D: NA
size: NA
V: TRBV4-3
J: TRBJ2-6
CDR3: CASSQETGGVGANVLTF
DNA: TGCGCCAGCAGCCAAGAAACAGGGGGGGTTGGGGCCAACGTCCTGACTTTC

length: 14
D: NA
size: NA
V: TRBV30
J: TRBJ1-3
CDR3: CAWSAWESGNTIYF
DNA: TGTGCCTGGAGCGCGTGGGAGTCAGGAAACACCATATATTTT

length: 14
D: NA
size: NA
V: TRBV11-2
J: TRBJ1-2
CDR3: CASSLGAASYGYTF
DNA: TGTGCCAGCAGCTTAGGAGCAGCTAGCTATGGCTACACCTTC

length: 17
D: NA
size: NA
V: TRBV18
J: TRBJ2-3
CDR3: CASSRPVTGTSTDTQYF
DNA: TGTGCCAGCTCACGCCCTGTGACAGGGACTAGCACAGATACGCAGTATTTT

length: 14
D: NA
size: NA
V: TRBV6-6
J: TRBJ2-7
CDR3: CASTHGTRNYEQYF
DNA: TGTGCCAGCACCCACGGGACACGTAACTACGAGCAGTACTTC

length: 15
D: TRBD2
size: NA
V: TRBV5-4
J: TRBJ2-3
CDR3: CASSENRGGADTQYF
DNA: TGTGCCAGCAGCGAAAACCGGGGGGGAGCAGATACGCAGTATTTT